Here is one T cell receptor beta chain with its context. Its matching antigen is unknown. 13 Jbeta primers and 60 Vbeta primers were used for the PCR. Sequenced by immunoSEQ multiplex PCR; TCRdb stores in-frame clones only, minus some. The sample lists about 160,000 clones, approximately 80% seen once, with approximately 2.1% in the top ten. The data stem from a study of cytomegalovirus exposure and HLA in healthy donors. As for the study in general: Genotyping showed roughly 77% of 300 to 450 donors falling in the Caucasian-associated ancestry cluster. Overall study findings and caveats: Sequencing depth roughly uniform across donors was assumed in presence/absence analyses.

V lost 4 bases and J lost 3; bases outside the gene matches: 8. In germline, CDR1 is SEHNR, CDR2 FQNEAQ (reference sequence). The CDR3 contains 15 residues. The sequenced sample consisted of PBMCs. This chain uses TRBV7-9 with TRBJ2-7; 8 nucleotides align to TRBD1. The receptor comes from a man between 50 and 59 years old in good health and CMV-seropositive. CDR3 nucleotide sequence: TGTGCCAGCAGCTCGAGACAGGGGCTTGTCTACGAGCAGTACTTC. This translates into CASSSRQGLVYEQYF.